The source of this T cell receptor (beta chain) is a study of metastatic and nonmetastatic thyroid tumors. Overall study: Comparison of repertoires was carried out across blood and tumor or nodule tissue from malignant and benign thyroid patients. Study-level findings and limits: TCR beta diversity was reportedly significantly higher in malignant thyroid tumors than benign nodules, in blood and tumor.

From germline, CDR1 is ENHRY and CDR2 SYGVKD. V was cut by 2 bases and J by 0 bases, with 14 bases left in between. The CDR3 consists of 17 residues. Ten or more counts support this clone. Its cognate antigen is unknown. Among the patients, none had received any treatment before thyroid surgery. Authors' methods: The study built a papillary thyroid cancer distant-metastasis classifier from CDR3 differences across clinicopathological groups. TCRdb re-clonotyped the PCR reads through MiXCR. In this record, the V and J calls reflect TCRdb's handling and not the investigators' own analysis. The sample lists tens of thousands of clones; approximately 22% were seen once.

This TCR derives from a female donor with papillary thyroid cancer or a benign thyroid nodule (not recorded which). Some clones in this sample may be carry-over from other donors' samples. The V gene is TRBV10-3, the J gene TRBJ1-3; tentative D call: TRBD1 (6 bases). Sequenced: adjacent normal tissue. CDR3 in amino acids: CAISEGQTHSSGNTIYF. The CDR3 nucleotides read TGTGCCATCAGTGAGGGACAGACCCATTCCTCTGGAAACACCATATATTTT.